The T cell receptor beta chain described here comes from a study of CXCR3-negative and CXCR3-positive naive CD8 T cells. General study findings and limits: Similar TRBV-TRBJ usage was seen in naive cells (both CXCR3-negative and CXCR3-positive), but memory cells differed.

Via 5' RACE with UMI labels, TRB cDNA libraries were prepared. TCRdb re-called the 5' RACE reads and catalogs CDR3 proteins one per entry, DNA excluded. The sample table sets out fewer than 60,000 distinct CDR3 sequences. The length of the CDR3 is 12 residues. The germline gives CDR1 LGHNA, CDR2 YSLEER. To note about this clonotype: Its specificity is unknown.

This clonotype was obtained from a human donor in good health. Some clones in this sample may be carry-over from other donors' samples. The sequencing sample was made of naive CXCR3- CD8+ T cells from blood. Subset defined: CD45RO-CCR7+CD27+CD95- naive CD8+ T cells lacking CXCR3 (TNR3-). The V and J genes are TRBV4-3 and TRBJ1-2; TCRdb selects TRBD1, and the lack of DNA leaves this call unchecked. The CDR3: CASSHGQSGYTF.